One sample yielded the 9 T cell receptor beta chains listed below, sequenced in a study of radiation and T cells in renal cell carcinoma. Clones were read by immunoSEQ multiplex PCR, and TCRdb kept only the in-frame ones, dropping some. Here the sample spans about 150,000 clones, about 88% being singletons. The time point is: baseline pretreatment blood. Specified treatment: 15 Gy SBRT to primary tumor, nephrectomy 4 weeks later. The sample here was blood, taken from a patient whose treatment included radiotherapy and nephrectomy. These receptors were collected from a woman aged 45-60 years with renal cell carcinoma.

This clone came up once. V gene TRBV5-6 combines with J gene TRBJ2-7; 9 bases fit TRBD1. V was clipped by 3 bases and J by 5 bases; unmatched bases: 9. The CDR3 totals 15 residues. In germline, CDR1 is SGHDT, CDR2 YYEEEE. The CDR3 DNA is TGTGCCAGCAGCTCTCTAGGACAGGGGAGTCACGAGCAGTACTTC. Its protein product is CASSSLGQGSHEQYF.

V gene TRBV19 combines with J gene TRBJ2-7; TRBD1 or TRBD2 may be the D gene (5 bases each). CDR1 LNHDA and CDR2 SQIVND come from the germline V gene (reference sequence). V dropped 4 bases and J dropped 2 bases, with 12 bases sitting between them. This CDR3 comprises 14 residues. The CDR3 nucleotides are TGTGCCAGTAGTACCCGGGACCGACCCTACGAGCAGTACTTC. Amino acid sequence: CASSTRDRPYEQYF.

This clone has just one count. This rearrangement joins TRBV11-2 to TRBJ2-7, with D possibly being TRBD2 (5 bases). The germline V gene has CDR1 SGHAT and CDR2 FQNNGV. V shed 5 bases and J shed 2 bases, with 13 bases lying between them. The CDR3 runs 14 residues. DNA for the CDR3: TGTGCCAGCAGCCCTACACTAGTCACCTACGAGCAGTACTTC. Its translation is CASSPTLVTYEQYF.

V and J are TRBV6-6 and TRBJ1-5, with D uncertain. This CDR3 region has 14 residues. Trimming cost V 6 bases and J 0 bases, with 9 bases left between them. Germline V gene sequence: CDR1 MNHNY, CDR2 SVGAGI (reference sequence). CDR3 sequence (DNA): TGTGCCAGCAGGAGGTATGATAGCAATCAGCCCCAGCATTTT. Its translation is CASRRYDSNQPQHF.

The chain uses TRBV11-2 and TRBJ1-1; D is ambiguous. The CDR3 covers 16 residues. Germline V gives CDR1 SGHAT, CDR2 FQNNGV. The V gene lost 0 bases and the J gene lost 1 base, with 12 bases spanning the gap. DNA of the CDR3: TGTGCCAGCAGCTTAGACCCCGGGCGGAGGAACACTGAAGCTTTCTTT. It translates to CASSLDPGRRNTEAFF.

J is TRBJ1-1 and V is TRBV19; D is unclear. V lost 4 bases, J lost 5 bases, and 14 bases lay in between. The CDR3 runs 14 residues. CDR1 is LNHDA and CDR2 is SQIVND in the germline V gene (reference sequence). CDR3 nucleotide sequence: TGTGCCAGTAGTAACATTGGGGTAGGGACTGAAGCTTTCTTT. Translated: CASSNIGVGTEAFF.

This rearrangement joins TRBV5-6 to TRBJ1-5, with a possible D match to TRBD1 (6 bases). V lost 2 bases and J 1 base, leaving 19 bases between the germline ends. The V gene's germline CDR1 is SGHDT and CDR2 YYEEEE. The CDR3 sequence is 18 residues long. CDR3 in amino acids: CASSFYPDSFDSNQPQHF. In DNA, the CDR3 is TGTGCCAGCAGCTTTTACCCGGACAGCTTCGACAGCAATCAGCCCCAGCATTTT.

V gene TRBV15 combines with J gene TRBJ2-3; D is unresolved. Germline CDR1 LNHNV, CDR2 YYDKDF (reference sequence). The ends were cut back, 0 bases at V and 4 bases at J, with 8 bases in the middle. There are 14 residues in the CDR3. Here the CDR3 DNA reads TGTGCCACCAGCAGAGATAGGGCTGCAGATACGCAGTATTTT. Protein: CATSRDRAADTQYF. Combining the CDR3 with reference TRBV15 and TRBJ2-3 gives the whole variable domain DAMVIQNPRYQVTQFGKPVTLSCSQTLNHNVMYWYQQKSSQAPKLLFHYYDKDFNNEADTPDNFQSRRPNTSFCFLDIRSPGLGDTAMYLCATSRDRAADTQYFGPGTRLTVL.

V usage is TRBV5-5 and J usage is TRBJ2-5; D gene ambiguous. V lost 1 base, J lost 3 bases, and 10 bases lay in between. Germline V CDR1 and CDR2: SGHKS, YYEKEE (reference sequence). The CDR3 is 14 residues long. CDR3 bases: TGTGCCAGCAGCTTGTTCGGCAGAGAAGAGACCCAGTACTTC. Residues: CASSLFGREETQYF.